The rows below give T cell receptor beta chains drawn from one sample of a study of blood T cell repertoires in COVID-19. Generated by immunoSEQ multiplex PCR, the TCRdb table keeps only in-frame clones and is missing some. The data show a few hundred thousand clones, around 85% seen once. The material sequenced was PBMCs or T cells enriched from blood (not recorded which). The receptors here all came from a man aged 25 to 40 who had recovered from COVID-19. Each CDR3 is given with its conserved first and last residue. Fields, in order: D gene, J gene, clone size, V gene, CDR3 protein, CDR3 DNA. The D gene is left open where the match is weak. Some rows have no size entry. The others give once, few or many, or a class for an expanded clone.

D gene: TRBD1
J gene: TRBJ2-2
clone size: -
V gene: TRBV7-6
CDR3 protein: CASSTGQGDTGELFF
CDR3 DNA: TGTGCCAGCAGCACCGGACAGGGAGACACCGGGGAGCTGTTTTTT

D gene: TRBD1
J gene: TRBJ1-3
clone size: -
V gene: TRBV10-2
CDR3 protein: CASRRDRVSGNTIYF
CDR3 DNA: TGCGCCAGCCGCCGGGACAGGGTCTCTGGAAACACCATATATTTT

D gene: TRBD1
J gene: TRBJ1-2
clone size: -
V gene: TRBV10-3
CDR3 protein: CAISESLSGTGYGYTF
CDR3 DNA: TGTGCCATCAGTGAGTCGTTATCCGGGACAGGCTATGGCTACACCTTC

D gene: TRBD1
J gene: TRBJ1-1
clone size: -
V gene: TRBV7-3
CDR3 protein: CASSLNSRDRRSPTEAFF
CDR3 DNA: TGTGCCAGCAGCTTAAATTCAAGGGACAGGAGATCCCCCACTGAAGCTTTCTTT

D gene: -
J gene: TRBJ2-1
clone size: -
V gene: TRBV10-3
CDR3 protein: CAISGTTIYNEQFF
CDR3 DNA: TGTGCCATCAGTGGTACTACTATATACAATGAGCAGTTCTTC

D gene: -
J gene: TRBJ1-3
clone size: -
V gene: TRBV7-2
CDR3 protein: CASSFSKRDTIYF
CDR3 DNA: TGTGCCAGCAGCTTTAGCAAACGGGACACCATATATTTT

D gene: -
J gene: TRBJ1-1
clone size: -
V gene: TRBV6-5
CDR3 protein: CASSPGIDTEAFF
CDR3 DNA: TGTGCCAGCAGTCCCGGGATTGACACTGAAGCTTTCTTT

D gene: TRBD2
J gene: TRBJ2-3
clone size: -
V gene: TRBV5-4
CDR3 protein: CASSPGASGGGDTQYF
CDR3 DNA: TGTGCCAGCAGCCCGGGGGCTAGCGGGGGGGGAGATACGCAGTATTTT

D gene: TRBD2
J gene: TRBJ2-5
clone size: -
V gene: TRBV12-5
CDR3 protein: CASGSGLAGGQETQYF
CDR3 DNA: TGTGCTAGTGGTTCCGGACTAGCGGGGGGGCAAGAGACCCAGTACTTC

D gene: -
J gene: TRBJ2-2
clone size: -
V gene: TRBV4-1
CDR3 protein: CASSQEGQGGTGELFF
CDR3 DNA: TGCGCCAGCAGCCAAGAAGGGCAGGGAGGAACCGGGGAGCTGTTTTTT

D gene: -
J gene: TRBJ1-6
clone size: -
V gene: TRBV19
CDR3 protein: CAINRPVPYSPLHF
CDR3 DNA: TGTGCCATTAACCGCCCAGTTCCTTATTCACCCCTCCACTTT

D gene: -
J gene: TRBJ2-7
clone size: -
V gene: TRBV2
CDR3 protein: CASSSQGSRAESYF
CDR3 DNA: TGTGCCAGCAGCTCACAGGGCTCAAGAGCAGAATCGTACTTC

D gene: -
J gene: TRBJ1-2
clone size: -
V gene: TRBV9
CDR3 protein: CASSVRFPGYGYTF
CDR3 DNA: TGTGCCAGCAGCGTCCGGTTCCCGGGATATGGCTACACCTTC

D gene: TRBD1
J gene: TRBJ2-5
clone size: few
V gene: TRBV7-8
CDR3 protein: CASSAQGARQETQYF
CDR3 DNA: TGTGCCAGCAGCGCGCAGGGGGCCCGTCAAGAGACCCAGTACTTC

D gene: -
J gene: TRBJ2-2
clone size: -
V gene: TRBV4-1
CDR3 protein: CASSPHGQISGELFF
CDR3 DNA: TGCGCCAGCAGCCCACATGGCCAGATCTCCGGGGAGCTGTTTTTT

D gene: TRBD1
J gene: TRBJ1-3
clone size: -
V gene: TRBV11-2
CDR3 protein: CASSSETTGVYTIYF
CDR3 DNA: TGTGCCAGCAGCTCAGAGACGACAGGGGTATACACCATATATTTT

D gene: TRBD1
J gene: TRBJ1-2
clone size: -
V gene: TRBV7-8
CDR3 protein: CASSLSVTGPVNYGYTF
CDR3 DNA: TGTGCCAGCAGCTTAAGTGTGACAGGGCCAGTTAACTATGGCTACACCTTC

D gene: TRBD1
J gene: TRBJ1-4
clone size: -
V gene: TRBV4-2
CDR3 protein: CASSQPVTGGLREKLFF
CDR3 DNA: TGTGCCAGCAGCCAGCCAGTGACAGGGGGCCTCCGGGAAAAACTGTTTTTT

D gene: TRBD2
J gene: TRBJ2-7
clone size: -
V gene: TRBV10-2
CDR3 protein: CASSVWGPSGAYEQYF
CDR3 DNA: TGCGCCAGCAGTGTCTGGGGGCCTAGCGGGGCATACGAGCAGTACTTC

D gene: TRBD1
J gene: TRBJ1-2
clone size: -
V gene: TRBV7-9
CDR3 protein: CASSSSDRAGVKGYTF
CDR3 DNA: TGTGCCAGCAGCTCTAGTGACAGGGCGGGTGTAAAAGGCTACACCTTC

D gene: -
J gene: TRBJ2-5
clone size: -
V gene: TRBV19
CDR3 protein: CASSIGSASRETQYF
CDR3 DNA: TGTGCCAGTAGTATAGGCTCGGCTAGTCGGGAGACCCAGTACTTC

D gene: TRBD1
J gene: TRBJ2-7
clone size: -
V gene: TRBV29-1
CDR3 protein: CSVIMGTGDYEQYF
CDR3 DNA: TGCAGCGTTATCATGGGGACAGGGGACTACGAGCAGTACTTC

D gene: -
J gene: TRBJ1-6
clone size: few
V gene: TRBV5-4
CDR3 protein: CASSLRGRYNSPLHF
CDR3 DNA: TGTGCCAGCAGCTTGAGGGGTCGCTATAATTCACCCCTCCACTTT

D gene: TRBD1
J gene: TRBJ1-1
clone size: -
V gene: TRBV6-5
CDR3 protein: CATQDRGNTEAFF
CDR3 DNA: TGTGCCACCCAGGACAGGGGGAACACTGAAGCTTTCTTT

D gene: TRBD2
J gene: TRBJ2-2
clone size: -
V gene: TRBV7-6
CDR3 protein: CASSKITGGSDTGELFF
CDR3 DNA: TGTGCCAGCAGTAAAATTACGGGGGGTAGTGACACCGGGGAGCTGTTTTTT

D gene: -
J gene: TRBJ1-1
clone size: -
V gene: TRBV30
CDR3 protein: CAWSEWGVPEAFF
CDR3 DNA: TGTGCCTGGAGTGAGTGGGGAGTGCCTGAAGCTTTCTTT

D gene: -
J gene: TRBJ1-3
clone size: -
V gene: TRBV2
CDR3 protein: CASRREPGNTIYF
CDR3 DNA: TGTGCCAGCCGCCGGGAGCCTGGAAACACCATATATTTT

D gene: -
J gene: TRBJ1-2
clone size: -
V gene: TRBV7-8
CDR3 protein: CASSLGTLGYGYTF
CDR3 DNA: TGTGCCAGCAGCTTAGGGACACTTGGCTATGGCTACACCTTC

D gene: TRBD2
J gene: TRBJ2-7
clone size: -
V gene: TRBV5-5
CDR3 protein: CASSRTGLAGSYEQYF
CDR3 DNA: TGTGCCAGCAGCAGGACGGGACTAGCGGGGTCCTACGAGCAGTACTTC

D gene: -
J gene: TRBJ2-7
clone size: -
V gene: TRBV6-5
CDR3 protein: CASSQLGSDEQYF
CDR3 DNA: TGTGCCAGCAGCCAACTAGGTAGCGACGAGCAGTACTTC

D gene: TRBD2
J gene: TRBJ2-5
clone size: -
V gene: TRBV5-1
CDR3 protein: CASSREIRGGRQETQYF
CDR3 DNA: TGCGCCAGCAGTCGAGAAATCCGGGGCGGGAGACAGGAGACCCAGTACTTC

D gene: -
J gene: TRBJ2-3
clone size: few
V gene: TRBV6-1
CDR3 protein: CASSEGQAPDTQYF
CDR3 DNA: TGTGCCAGCAGTGAAGGACAGGCCCCAGATACGCAGTATTTT

D gene: TRBD1
J gene: TRBJ2-7
clone size: once
V gene: TRBV12-3/TRBV12-4
CDR3 protein: CASSFAGGYEQYF
CDR3 DNA: TGTGCCAGCAGTTTTGCAGGGGGCTACGAGCAGTACTTC

D gene: TRBD1
J gene: TRBJ1-2
clone size: -
V gene: TRBV6-5
CDR3 protein: CASRTDRDYGYTF
CDR3 DNA: TGTGCCAGCAGAACGGACAGGGACTATGGCTACACCTTC

D gene: TRBD1
J gene: TRBJ1-1
clone size: -
V gene: TRBV5-1
CDR3 protein: CASSIATGGSNTEAFF
CDR3 DNA: TGCGCCAGCAGCATCGCCACAGGGGGCTCGAACACTGAAGCTTTCTTT

D gene: TRBD1
J gene: TRBJ1-1
clone size: -
V gene: TRBV29-1
CDR3 protein: CIGGDTEAFF
CDR3 DNA: TGCATAGGGGGCGACACTGAAGCTTTCTTT

D gene: -
J gene: TRBJ1-5
clone size: -
V gene: TRBV7-8
CDR3 protein: CASSLPGGVNQPQHF
CDR3 DNA: TGTGCCAGCAGCCTTCCCGGAGGGGTAAATCAGCCCCAGCATTTT

D gene: -
J gene: TRBJ1-6
clone size: -
V gene: TRBV4-3
CDR3 protein: CASSQDGQRPYSPLHF
CDR3 DNA: TGCGCCAGCAGCCAAGATGGACAGCGCCCTTATTCACCCCTCCACTTT

D gene: -
J gene: TRBJ2-3
clone size: -
V gene: TRBV7-2
CDR3 protein: CASRDGRGYSTDTQYF
CDR3 DNA: TGTGCCAGCAGGGACGGGCGGGGTTATAGCACAGATACGCAGTATTTT

D gene: -
J gene: TRBJ2-7
clone size: -
V gene: TRBV11-2
CDR3 protein: CASSHNKRRGGYEQYF
CDR3 DNA: TGTGCCAGCAGCCACAACAAAAGAAGGGGGGGTTACGAGCAGTACTTC

D gene: -
J gene: TRBJ2-3
clone size: -
V gene: TRBV6-4
CDR3 protein: CASSVAGGGSDTQYF
CDR3 DNA: TGTGCCAGCAGTGTTGCAGGCGGGGGCTCAGATACGCAGTATTTT

D gene: -
J gene: TRBJ2-1
clone size: -
V gene: TRBV9
CDR3 protein: CASSVDEGGGDEQFF
CDR3 DNA: TGTGCCAGCAGCGTCGATGAGGGCGGAGGGGATGAGCAGTTCTTC

D gene: TRBD1
J gene: TRBJ1-2
clone size: -
V gene: TRBV7-2
CDR3 protein: CASSQTRQGDGYTF
CDR3 DNA: TGTGCCAGCAGCCAAACCCGACAGGGCGATGGCTACACCTTC

D gene: TRBD2
J gene: TRBJ2-5
clone size: -
V gene: TRBV7-2
CDR3 protein: CASSHPRPSGGTQETQYF
CDR3 DNA: TGTGCCAGCAGCCACCCCCGGCCTAGCGGGGGCACTCAAGAGACCCAGTACTTC

D gene: -
J gene: TRBJ1-5
clone size: -
V gene: TRBV30
CDR3 protein: CAWSRGIVQPQHF
CDR3 DNA: TGTGCCTGGAGCCGAGGAATCGTACAGCCCCAGCATTTT

D gene: TRBD2
J gene: TRBJ2-1
clone size: once
V gene: TRBV20-1
CDR3 protein: CSASVAGYAYNEQFF
CDR3 DNA: TGCAGTGCTAGTGTAGCGGGTTACGCCTACAATGAGCAGTTCTTC

D gene: TRBD1
J gene: TRBJ1-4
clone size: -
V gene: TRBV5-1
CDR3 protein: CASSLQGAEEKLFF
CDR3 DNA: TGCGCCAGCAGCTTGCAGGGGGCTGAAGAAAAACTGTTTTTT

D gene: -
J gene: TRBJ1-2
clone size: -
V gene: TRBV28
CDR3 protein: CASSSEAGSGYGYTF
CDR3 DNA: TGTGCCAGCAGCTCCGAGGCCGGGTCGGGCTATGGCTACACCTTC

D gene: TRBD2
J gene: TRBJ2-2
clone size: -
V gene: TRBV11-2
CDR3 protein: CASSPWEGLNTGELFF
CDR3 DNA: TGTGCCAGCAGCCCGTGGGAGGGACTAAACACCGGGGAGCTGTTTTTT

D gene: -
J gene: TRBJ2-7
clone size: -
V gene: TRBV9
CDR3 protein: CASSPSSKPYEQYF
CDR3 DNA: TGTGCCAGCAGCCCATCTTCTAAGCCCTACGAGCAGTACTTC

D gene: -
J gene: TRBJ2-3
clone size: -
V gene: TRBV4-3
CDR3 protein: CASSPQVGEDTQYF
CDR3 DNA: TGCGCCAGCAGCCCTCAAGTCGGGGAGGATACGCAGTATTTT

D gene: -
J gene: TRBJ1-5
clone size: -
V gene: TRBV6-5
CDR3 protein: CASRSSGGSNQPQHF
CDR3 DNA: TGTGCCAGCAGGAGTAGCGGGGGCAGCAATCAGCCCCAGCATTTT

D gene: -
J gene: TRBJ1-2
clone size: -
V gene: TRBV9
CDR3 protein: CASSVVADAGLYGYTF
CDR3 DNA: TGTGCCAGCAGCGTAGTCGCGGACGCAGGACTCTATGGCTACACCTTC

D gene: -
J gene: TRBJ1-1
clone size: -
V gene: TRBV19
CDR3 protein: CFCREGTEAFF
CDR3 DNA: TGTTTTTGTCGGGAGGGCACTGAAGCTTTCTTT

D gene: TRBD1
J gene: TRBJ2-1
clone size: -
V gene: TRBV7-9
CDR3 protein: CASSLMGQGWNEQFF
CDR3 DNA: TGTGCCAGCAGCTTAATGGGACAGGGTTGGAATGAGCAGTTCTTC

D gene: -
J gene: TRBJ2-1
clone size: once
V gene: TRBV7-3
CDR3 protein: CASSAGVYNEQFF
CDR3 DNA: TGTGCCAGCAGCGCCGGGGTATACAATGAGCAGTTCTTC

D gene: -
J gene: TRBJ1-1
clone size: -
V gene: TRBV7-3
CDR3 protein: CASSRDLNTEAFF
CDR3 DNA: TGTGCCAGCAGCAGGGACTTGAACACTGAAGCTTTCTTT